Listed below are T cell receptor beta chains from one sample, sequenced in a study of T cell responses to AZD1222 COVID-19 vaccine. Some clones are missing from TCRdb's copy, which holds only in-frame ones; the method was immunoSEQ multiplex PCR. This sample has roughly 150,000 clones, with roughly 90% found just once. The sample in question was peripheral blood, obtained on day 0 of AZD1222 vaccination. The receptors derive from an adult in good health. CDR3s include the opening cysteine and the closing phenylalanine or tryptophan. A D gene is named only where the DNA matches it firmly. A row's size may be missing; if present it is once, few, many or a size class.

clone_size	d_call	j_call	v_call	cdr3_aa	cdr3_nt
-	-	TRBJ2-7	TRBV4-2	CASSQDLGTYEQYF	TGTGCCAGCAGCCAAGATTTAGGTACCTACGAGCAGTACTTC
once	-	TRBJ1-3	TRBV27	CASSAIGSYSGNTIYF	TGTGCCAGCAGTGCAATTGGCAGTTACTCTGGAAACACCATATATTTT
-	-	TRBJ2-7	TRBV5-1	CASSLAWGSINEQYF	TGCGCCAGCAGCTTGGCCTGGGGGTCTATCAACGAGCAGTACTTC
-	-	TRBJ1-2	TRBV5-1	CASSWGAGASYGYTF	TGCGCCAGCTCCTGGGGGGCAGGGGCCAGCTATGGCTACACCTTC
-	TRBD2	TRBJ2-1	TRBV10-3	CALGREGLREQFF	TGTGCCCTGGGGCGGGAGGGCCTCCGGGAGCAGTTCTTC
-	TRBD1	TRBJ1-2	TRBV19	CASRWPGQGYGYTF	TGTGCCAGTAGGTGGCCGGGACAGGGCTATGGCTACACCTTC
-	TRBD2	TRBJ2-1	TRBV7-9	CASSPGGSYNEQFF	TGTGCCAGCAGCCCCGGCGGGAGCTACAATGAGCAGTTCTTC
-	TRBD1	TRBJ1-5	TRBV3-1/TRBV3-2	CASSQRGQGVGNQPQHF	TGTGCCAGCAGCCAACGTGGTCAGGGGGTGGGCAATCAGCCCCAGCATTTT
-	-	TRBJ2-1	TRBV5-1	CASSLGGTQQGWAYNEQFF	TGCGCCAGCAGCTTGGGGGGGACGCAACAGGGATGGGCCTACAATGAGCAGTTCTTC
-	-	TRBJ2-7	TRBV5-4	CASSLLVGGSYEQYF	TGTGCCAGCAGCTTGTTAGTAGGGGGCTCCTACGAGCAGTACTTC
-	TRBD2	TRBJ2-1	TRBV6-4	CASSDMAGGTNEQFF	TGTGCCAGCAGTGACATGGCGGGAGGGACGAATGAGCAGTTCTTC
-	-	TRBJ1-2	TRBV30	CAWGEYGTDGYTF	TGTGCCTGGGGGGAGTACGGGACGGATGGCTACACCTTC
-	-	TRBJ2-3	TRBV7-2	CASSRIGDTQYF	TGTGCCAGCAGCCGTATTGGAGATACGCAGTATTTT
-	-	TRBJ1-6	TRBV6-5	CASSYSWQTFTSPLHF	TGTGCCAGCAGTTACTCGTGGCAGACCTTTACTTCACCCCTCCACTTT
-	-	TRBJ1-4	TRBV6-5	CASSSRGRVFGEKLFF	TGTGCCAGCAGTTCTCGGGGCAGGGTATTCGGTGAAAAACTGTTTTTT
-	-	TRBJ2-1	TRBV24-1	CATSDPKTGNEQFF	TGTGCCACCAGTGATCCGAAGACTGGCAATGAGCAGTTCTTC
-	-	TRBJ1-1	TRBV2	CASSEQGRDTEAFF	TGTGCCAGCAGTGAGCAGGGGCGAGACACTGAAGCTTTCTTT
-	TRBD1	TRBJ2-7	TRBV19	CASSGTGAREQYF	TGTGCCAGTAGTGGGACAGGGGCACGCGAGCAGTACTTC
-	TRBD1	TRBJ1-2	TRBV4-1	CASRHHTHPTGGPNYGYTF	TGCGCCAGCAGACACCATACTCACCCGACAGGGGGCCCTAACTATGGCTACACCTTC
many	-	TRBJ2-2	TRBV6-4	CASTPGRDTGELFF	TGTGCCAGCACCCCGGGACGAGACACCGGGGAGCTGTTTTTT
-	-	TRBJ1-5	TRBV29-1	CSVGAGHSNQPQHF	TGCAGCGTTGGGGCGGGCCATAGCAATCAGCCCCAGCATTTT
-	-	TRBJ1-1	TRBV7-9	CASSLQDMNTEAFF	TGTGCCAGCAGCTTACAGGACATGAACACTGAAGCTTTCTTT
once	-	TRBJ2-1	TRBV4-2	CASSQDLVSYNEQFF	TGTGCCAGCAGCCAAGATCTAGTTTCTTACAATGAGCAGTTCTTC
-	-	TRBJ1-1	TRBV5-1	CASSSGPGAGTEAFF	TGCGCCAGCAGCTCTGGACCAGGGGCCGGCACTGAAGCTTTCTTT
-	TRBD2	TRBJ2-2	TRBV6-2/TRBV6-3	CASSRKRGLAGNTGELFF	TGTGCCAGCAGCCGAAAAAGGGGTCTAGCGGGGAACACCGGGGAGCTGTTTTTT
-	-	TRBJ2-2	TRBV18	CASSPAESGELFF	TGTGCCAGCTCACCAGCGGAGTCCGGGGAGCTGTTTTTT
-	-	TRBJ1-1	TRBV29-1	CSVGGGTEAFF	TGCAGCGTTGGAGGGGGAACTGAAGCTTTCTTT
-	-	TRBJ1-1	TRBV11-2	CASSLSFQGRVTEAFF	TGTGCCAGCAGCTTATCGTTCCAGGGGCGGGTCACTGAAGCTTTCTTT
-	TRBD1	TRBJ1-5	TRBV7-6	CASSLDRGVGQPQHF	TGTGCCAGCAGCTTGGACAGGGGGGTCGGTCAGCCCCAGCATTTT
once	-	TRBJ1-1	TRBV4-2	CASSQAGEGWTEAFF	TGTGCCAGCAGCCAAGCGGGGGAAGGGTGGACTGAAGCTTTCTTT
-	-	TRBJ2-7	TRBV28	CASTTLQGFEQYF	TGTGCCAGCACCACTCTCCAGGGTTTCGAGCAGTACTTC
-	TRBD1	TRBJ1-6	TRBV18	CASSGISRDSTPLHF	TGTGCCAGCTCAGGGATTAGCAGGGACAGCACACCCCTCCACTTT
-	-	TRBJ1-1	TRBV6-4	CATRQAENTEAFF	TGTGCCACCCGACAGGCCGAGAACACTGAAGCTTTCTTT
-	-	TRBJ2-2	TRBV13	CASSQQRKNTGELFF	TGTGCCAGCAGCCAACAGAGGAAGAACACCGGGGAGCTGTTTTTT
-	-	TRBJ2-7	TRBV18	CASSSGTGYEQYF	TGTGCCAGCTCGTCCGGGACCGGCTACGAGCAGTACTTC
once	-	TRBJ1-2	TRBV28	CASSLRERGYTF	TGTGCCAGCAGTCTAAGGGAGCGCGGCTACACCTTC
-	-	TRBJ2-7	TRBV21-1	CASSKGRVTGTGGGEQYF	TGTGCCAGCAGCAAAGGCCGTGTCACCGGGACAGGGGGCGGCGAGCAGTACTTC
-	-	TRBJ2-3	TRBV5-1	CASSLSAGTDTQYF	TGCGCCAGCAGCTTGAGCGCTGGCACAGATACGCAGTATTTT
-	-	TRBJ2-1	TRBV5-5	CASSLPGPPGFF	TGTGCCAGCAGCTTGCCCGGGCCTCCAGGGTTCTTC
-	TRBD1	TRBJ1-6	TRBV28	CASSRRTGGDYNSPLHF	TGTGCCAGCAGCCGACGGACAGGGGGTGACTATAATTCACCCCTCCACTTT
-	-	TRBJ2-1	TRBV28	CATSAQEYNEQFF	TGTGCCACCTCGGCACAGGAGTACAATGAGCAGTTCTTC
-	TRBD2	TRBJ2-7	TRBV29-1	CSVRGGRGQYEQYF	TGCAGCGTCCGCGGGGGAAGAGGGCAATACGAGCAGTACTTC
-	TRBD1	TRBJ1-2	TRBV19	CASSARTGEDGYTF	TGTGCCAGTAGTGCCCGGACAGGGGAGGATGGCTACACCTTC
-	-	TRBJ1-1	TRBV7-8	CASSLTWGTGMNTEAFF	TGTGCCAGCAGCTTAACGTGGGGTACGGGCATGAACACTGAAGCTTTCTTT
-	TRBD2	TRBJ2-5	TRBV4-3	CASSQGTSPKETQYF	TGCGCCAGCAGCCAGGGGACTAGTCCCAAAGAGACCCAGTACTTC
-	-	TRBJ2-2	TRBV12-3/TRBV12-4	CASSLPITGELFF	TGTGCCAGCAGTTTACCGATAACCGGGGAGCTGTTTTTT